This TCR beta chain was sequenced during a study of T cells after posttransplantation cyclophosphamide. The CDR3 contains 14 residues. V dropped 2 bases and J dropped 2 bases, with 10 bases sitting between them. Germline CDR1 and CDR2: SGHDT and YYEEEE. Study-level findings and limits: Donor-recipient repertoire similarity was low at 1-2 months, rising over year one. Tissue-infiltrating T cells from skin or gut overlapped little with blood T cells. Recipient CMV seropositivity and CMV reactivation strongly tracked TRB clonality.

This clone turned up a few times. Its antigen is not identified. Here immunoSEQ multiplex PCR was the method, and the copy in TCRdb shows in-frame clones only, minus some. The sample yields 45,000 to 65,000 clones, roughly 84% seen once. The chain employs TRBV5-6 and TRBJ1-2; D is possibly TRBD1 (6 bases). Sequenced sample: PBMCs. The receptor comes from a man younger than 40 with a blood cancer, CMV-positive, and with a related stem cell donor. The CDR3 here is CASSFPGQNYGYTF. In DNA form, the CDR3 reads TGTGCCAGCAGCTTTCCCGGACAGAACTATGGCTACACCTTC. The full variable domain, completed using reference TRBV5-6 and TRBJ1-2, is DAGVTQSPTHLIKTRGQQVTLRCSPKSGHDTVSWYQQALGQGPQFIFQYYEEEERQRGNFPDRFSGHQFPNYSSELNVNALLLGDSALYLCASSFPGQNYGYTFGSGTRLTVV.